These 32 T cell receptor beta chains were all obtained from the same sample, sequenced in a study of cytotoxic CD8 clonotypes in ibrutinib-treated CLL. Assay used: immunoSEQ multiplex PCR; TCRdb lists only in-frame clones, some missing. Among about 130,000 clones listed, approximately 85% were seen once. The specimen was PBMCs, collected after 24 months of ibrutinib treatment. Receptors originate from a human donor with chronic lymphocytic leukemia.

The chain couples TRBV30 to TRBJ1-3; D remains ambiguous. CDR1 and CDR2 from the germline V gene are GTSNPN and SVGIG (reference sequence). The CDR3 length is 13 residues. Trimming stripped 3 bases from V and 4 bases from J, with 10 bases between. The CDR3 nucleotides read TGTGCCTGGAGGAAGCGGGCAGGAAACACCATATATTTT. Translation: CAWRKRAGNTIYF.

V usage is TRBV29-1 and J usage is TRBJ1-5; 8 bases line up with TRBD1. CDR3 length: 13 residues. J was trimmed by 4 bases and V by 6 bases; bases with no gene match: 5. Germline V lookup: CDR1 SQVTM, CDR2 ANQGSEA. CDR3: CSVRQGPNQPQHF. CDR3 nucleotide sequence: TGCAGCGTAAGACAGGGGCCTAATCAGCCCCAGCATTTT.

This clone was detected a few times. This chain joins TRBV21-1 and TRBJ1-1. TRBV21-1 is recorded as a pseudogene. The CDR3 extends over 18 amino acids. The CDR3 DNA reads TGTGCCAGCAGCAAAGGCCTACCGCGGCGGACCCTCAACACTGAAGCTTTCTTT. It is translated as CASSKGLPRRTLNTEAFF.

The V and J genes are TRBV7-2 and TRBJ2-7; tentative D call: TRBD2 (5 bases). Trimming removed 5 bases at V and 5 bases at J, with 10 bases between. The CDR3 totals 12 residues. Germline V lookup: CDR1 SGHTA, CDR2 FQGNSA. The CDR3 DNA is TGTGCCAGCAGCCGGACTCTAAACGAGCAGTACTTC. Encoded protein: CASSRTLNEQYF.

V usage is TRBV18 and J usage is TRBJ2-6; D might be TRBD2 (5 bases). Germline assignment: CDR1 KGHSH and CDR2 LQKENI. Trimming pared 3 bases from V and 0 bases from J, leaving 9 bases between. The CDR3 is made up of 16 amino acids. CDR3 in amino acids: CASSPSGFSGANVLTF. The CDR3 DNA is TGTGCCAGCTCACCCTCGGGATTCTCTGGGGCCAACGTCCTGACTTTC.

The CDR3 DNA reads as TGTGCCAGCACTAGAAACAGGGAATTCTATGGCTACACCTTC. Translated: CASTRNREFYGYTF. V usage is TRBV5-4 and J usage is TRBJ1-2; TRBD1 might be the D (6 bases). Trimming left V 6 bases short and J 4 bases short, with 16 bases between. This CDR3 region has 14 residues. Looked up from germline, CDR1 is SGHNT and CDR2 is YYREEE (reference sequence).

V usage is TRBV5-1 and J usage is TRBJ2-1; D ambiguous. Per the germline V gene, CDR1 is SGHRS and CDR2 is YFSETQ. CDR3 length: 14 amino acids. The V end lost 2 bases, the J end lost 0 bases, and 6 bases lay between the germline ends. In nucleotides, the CDR3 is TGCGCCAGCAGCTTAAGATCCTCCTACAATGAGCAGTTCTTC. Translation gives CASSLRSSYNEQFF.

This sequence joins TRBV5-1 and TRBJ2-7; D possibly matches TRBD1 or TRBD2 (6 bases each). With 4 bases removed from V and 1 base from J, the gap between germline ends came to 15 bases. The CDR3 has 15 residues. Germline V gene data show CDR1 as SGHRS and CDR2 as YFSETQ. The CDR3 DNA follows: TGCGCCAGCAGCCCGGGGGCACACGAGTCCTACGAGCAGTACTTC. This codes for CASSPGAHESYEQYF.

The genes are TRBV11-2 and TRBJ2-2; D is perhaps TRBD1 or TRBD2 (5 bases each). The CDR3 is 15 amino acids. The germline CDR1 and CDR2 sequences are SGHAT and FQNNGV. V was shortened by 5 bases and J by 6 bases, with 16 bases between the two germline ends. The CDR3 is CASSLWGSISGELFF. In DNA, the CDR3 is TGTGCCAGCAGCCTTTGGGGGAGTATATCCGGGGAGCTGTTTTTT.

The J gene is TRBJ2-1, the V gene TRBV15; 11 nucleotides align to TRBD1. Germline values: CDR1 LNHNV, CDR2 YYDKDF (reference sequence). Losses at the gene ends were 3 bases for V and 6 bases for J; bases not matched to a gene: 10. The CDR3 spans 17 residues. CDR3 DNA sequence: TGTGCCACCAGCAGTGCTTCCGGGACAGGGGGAAGCAATGAGCAGTTCTTC. Protein: CATSSASGTGGSNEQFF.

The genes are TRBV4-1 and TRBJ1-5; possibly TRBD1 for D (5 bases). Trimming stripped 4 bases from V and 0 bases from J, with 13 bases between. The length of the CDR3 is 16 residues. CDR1 and CDR2 from the germline V gene are MGHRA and YSYEKL. The CDR3 DNA follows: TGCGCCAGCAGCCCGCAGGGTGCCTATAGCAATCAGCCCCAGCATTTT. Its translation is CASSPQGAYSNQPQHF.

The V call is TRBV7-2, the J call TRBJ2-1; 9 positions agree with TRBD2. The germline V gene encodes CDR1 SGHTA and CDR2 FQGNSA. J lost 9 bases, V lost 6 bases, and 12 bases had no gene match. The CDR3 loop spans 15 amino acids. CDR3 in DNA: TGTGCCAGCAGACAAGTGGGCGGGAGGGCGGTTGAGCAGTTCTTC. Its protein product is CASRQVGGRAVEQFF.

This rearrangement joins TRBV10-3 to TRBJ2-2, with TRBD2 identical over 7 bases. The CDR3 is made up of 13 amino acids. Germline-derived CDR1 and CDR2 are ENHRY and SYGVKD. The V and J ends lost 2 bases and 7 bases, in that order; junction bases with no gene match: 1. The CDR3 here is CAISEREGGELFF. The DNA for the CDR3 is TGTGCCATCAGTGAGAGGGAGGGCGGGGAGCTGTTTTTT.

The rearrangement joins TRBV13 to TRBJ1-6; no firm D call. Deletions cut 0 bases from V and 7 bases from J, with 10 bases between. The CDR3 contains 15 residues. Germline CDR1 reads PRHDT; CDR2 reads FYEKMQ (reference sequence). The CDR3 is CASSLGKSPNSPLHF. CDR3 sequence (DNA): TGTGCCAGCAGCTTAGGAAAGTCTCCGAATTCACCCCTCCACTTT.

This rearrangement joins TRBV29-1 to TRBJ2-3; TRBD2 aligns across 8 bases. V shed 4 bases and J 6 bases; nucleotides not matched to a gene: 9. The CDR3 has 14 amino acids. CDR1 SQVTM and CDR2 ANQGSEA come from the germline V gene. As DNA, the CDR3 is TGCAGCGTTGGTAGCGGGATGAATCTGGATACGCAGTATTTT. Protein: CSVGSGMNLDTQYF.

The rearrangement joins TRBV5-4 to TRBJ2-5; 8 bases align to TRBD1. The CDR3 totals 14 residues. The trim removed 4 bases at V and 1 base at J, leaving 3 bases unmatched. Germline CDR1 and CDR2: SGHNT and YYREEE (reference sequence). For the CDR3, the DNA is TGTGCCAGCAGCATAGGACAGGGCCAAGAGACCCAGTACTTC. This sequence encodes CASSIGQGQETQYF.

Remarks on this clone: This specimen includes other DNA sequences encoding the same CDR3. V is TRBV18 and J is TRBJ2-5; D remains ambiguous. The CDR3 is 11 residues long. Germline loops: CDR1 KGHSH, CDR2 LQKENI. V was shortened by 5 bases and J by 2 bases, with 3 bases between the two germline ends. CDR3 nucleotides: TGTGCCAGCTCATTTCAAGAGACCCAGTACTTC. Encoded protein: CASSFQETQYF.

This clone was seen a handful of times. V is TRBV29-1 and J is TRBJ1-1; D uncertain. CDR3 size: 14 residues. V dropped 3 bases and J dropped 0 bases, with 11 bases sitting between them. Germline V gene data show CDR1 as SQVTM and CDR2 as ANQGSEA. The CDR3 loop is CSVEAGSMNTEAFF. CDR3 sequence (DNA): TGCAGCGTTGAGGCAGGATCAATGAACACTGAAGCTTTCTTT.

The V gene is TRBV27, the J gene TRBJ1-1; D is perhaps TRBD1 (6 bases). The CDR3 has 21 residues. From germline, CDR1 is MNHEY and CDR2 SMNVEV (reference sequence). V dropped 5 bases and J dropped 4 bases, with 35 bases sitting between them. The CDR3 here is CASSPARTLWTDLVTSTEAFF. The CDR3, as DNA: TGTGCCAGCAGTCCCGCCAGGACTTTATGGACAGACCTCGTTACGAGCACTGAAGCTTTCTTT.

The chain recombines TRBV19 with TRBJ1-2; 8 nucleotides agree with TRBD1. The V segment lost 9 bases and the J segment 4 bases; nucleotides outside the gene matches: 16. The CDR3 is made up of 16 amino acids. Germline values: CDR1 LNHDA, CDR2 SQIVND (reference sequence). CDR3 region: CASGDPRLTGVYGYTF. DNA for the CDR3: TGTGCCAGCGGCGATCCCCGTTTGACAGGGGTCTATGGCTACACCTTC.

The V and J genes are TRBV2 and TRBJ2-3, with 7 bases matching TRBD2. Per germline, CDR1 SNHLY and CDR2 FYNNEI. The CDR3 loop spans 14 amino acids. With V trimmed by 5 bases and J by 2 bases, 4 bases remained unmatched. DNA of the CDR3: TGTGCCAGCAGTCTTGGGGGGGACACAGATACGCAGTATTTT. Its translation: CASSLGGDTDTQYF. Filled out from reference TRBV2 and TRBJ2-3, the complete variable domain reads EPEVTQTPSHQVTQMGQEVILRCVPISNHLYFYWYRQILGQKVEFLVSFYNNEISEKSEIFDDQFSVERPDGSNFTLKIRSTKLEDSAMYFCASSLGGDTDTQYFGPGTRLTVL.

The gene calls are TRBV7-9 and TRBJ1-2; weak D call: TRBD1 (5 bases). CDR3 length: 15 residues. Trimming pared 5 bases from V and 7 bases from J, leaving 20 bases between. Germline V CDR1 and CDR2: SEHNR, FQNEAQ (reference sequence). The CDR3 DNA follows: TGTGCCAGCAGCCAGTCATTTGGGGCAGTATCTGGCTACACCTTC. It translates to CASSQSFGAVSGYTF.

This chain links TRBV6-4 with TRBJ2-1, with a weak D call TRBD1 (5 bases). CDR3 length equals 13 residues. Trimming took 3 bases from V and 10 from J, leaving 13 bases between them. Germline V gene sequence: CDR1 MRHNA, CDR2 SNTAGT. The CDR3 nucleotides read TGTGCCAGCAGTGAATACATTACAGGCGAGCAGTTCTTC. It translates to CASSEYITGEQFF.

V usage is TRBV28 and J usage is TRBJ2-7, with TRBD1 identical over 8 bases. CDR3 length: 17 amino acids. V dropped 0 bases and J dropped 0; count of bases not matched to a gene: 7. Germline CDR1 is MDHEN and CDR2 is SYDVKM. The CDR3: CASSLWGLGQGSYEQYF. The CDR3 DNA reads TGTGCCAGCAGTTTATGGGGGCTCGGACAGGGCTCCTACGAGCAGTACTTC.

The chain recombines TRBV7-2 with TRBJ2-3, with D tentatively TRBD1 or TRBD2 (5 bases each). V lost 3 bases and J 0 bases, leaving 19 bases between the germline ends. CDR1 SGHTA and CDR2 FQGNSA come from the germline V gene. The CDR3 is 18 amino acids. In nucleotides, the CDR3 is TGTGCCAGCAGCTTTGGTGGGGGACGGGGCCCTAGCACAGATACGCAGTATTTT. Translating gives CASSFGGGRGPSTDTQYF.

In DNA, the CDR3 is TGTGCCAGCCGACTAGCGGGAGGGACGACCTACGAGCAGTACTTC. This translates into CASRLAGGTTYEQYF. The chain has TRBV19 and TRBJ2-7; TRBD2 agrees at 14 bases. This CDR3 region has 15 residues. V lost 9 bases to trimming and J lost 2 bases; unmatched junction nucleotides: 6. The germline V gene encodes CDR1 LNHDA and CDR2 SQIVND (reference sequence).

The chain joins TRBV28 to TRBJ2-6, with D hard to call. V was cut by 2 bases and J by 0 bases, with 5 bases left in between. CDR3 length: 15 amino acids. The germline V gene has CDR1 MDHEN and CDR2 SYDVKM. CDR3 sequence (DNA): TGTGCCAGCAGTTTACCGATCTCTGGGGCCAACGTCCTGACTTTC. Protein: CASSLPISGANVLTF.

This rearrangement joins TRBV6-1 to TRBJ1-5; D is unresolved. The CDR3 spans 12 residues. The V end lost 6 bases, the J end lost 9 bases, and 12 bases lay between the germline ends. Germline loops: CDR1 MNHNS, CDR2 SASEGT. This CDR3 is CASRETRGPQHF. Here the CDR3 DNA reads TGTGCCAGCAGGGAGACTCGGGGGCCCCAGCATTTT.

The chain employs TRBV28 and TRBJ1-1; TRBD1 agrees at 8 bases. The V and J ends lost 5 bases and 5 bases, in that order; junction bases with no gene match: 10. The CDR3 totals 15 residues. CDR1 and CDR2 (germline): MDHEN, SYDVKM. Here the CDR3 DNA reads TGTGCCAGCAGTCGAACCGGACAGGGACAGACTGAAGCTTTCTTT. Translation: CASSRTGQGQTEAFF.

This clone came up a few times. The DNA of the CDR3 is TGCGCCAGCAGCTTCGGTAGCCAAGGAACCCAGTACTTC. Translation: CASSFGSQGTQYF. The chain uses TRBV5-1 and TRBJ2-5; D remains unclear. This CDR3 spans 13 amino acids. Germline V lookup: CDR1 SGHRS, CDR2 YFSETQ. V was clipped by 2 bases and J by 8 bases, with 13 bases between them.

The chain links TRBV15 to TRBJ2-7; D gene unclear. The germline CDR1 and CDR2 sequences are LNHNV and YYDKDF (reference sequence). This CDR3 region has 14 residues. Trimming left V 4 bases short and J 3 bases short, with 13 bases between. The CDR3, as DNA: TGTGCCACCAGCAAGTCCGAACGGAGCTACGAGCAGTACTTC. Encoded protein: CATSKSERSYEQYF. The full variable domain, completed using reference TRBV15 and TRBJ2-7, is DAMVIQNPRYQVTQFGKPVTLSCSQTLNHNVMYWYQQKSSQAPKLLFHYYDKDFNNEADTPDNFQSRRPNTSFCFLDIRSPGLGDTAMYLCATSKSERSYEQYFGPGTRLTVT.

CDR3 in amino acids: CASREPLNEQFF. CDR3 nucleotides: TGTGCCAGCCGAGAGCCACTAAATGAGCAGTTCTTC. The chain joins TRBV28 to TRBJ2-1; D remains ambiguous. Trimming left V 8 bases short and J 7 bases short, with 12 bases between. This CDR3 is built from 12 residues. Germline V gives CDR1 MDHEN, CDR2 SYDVKM.